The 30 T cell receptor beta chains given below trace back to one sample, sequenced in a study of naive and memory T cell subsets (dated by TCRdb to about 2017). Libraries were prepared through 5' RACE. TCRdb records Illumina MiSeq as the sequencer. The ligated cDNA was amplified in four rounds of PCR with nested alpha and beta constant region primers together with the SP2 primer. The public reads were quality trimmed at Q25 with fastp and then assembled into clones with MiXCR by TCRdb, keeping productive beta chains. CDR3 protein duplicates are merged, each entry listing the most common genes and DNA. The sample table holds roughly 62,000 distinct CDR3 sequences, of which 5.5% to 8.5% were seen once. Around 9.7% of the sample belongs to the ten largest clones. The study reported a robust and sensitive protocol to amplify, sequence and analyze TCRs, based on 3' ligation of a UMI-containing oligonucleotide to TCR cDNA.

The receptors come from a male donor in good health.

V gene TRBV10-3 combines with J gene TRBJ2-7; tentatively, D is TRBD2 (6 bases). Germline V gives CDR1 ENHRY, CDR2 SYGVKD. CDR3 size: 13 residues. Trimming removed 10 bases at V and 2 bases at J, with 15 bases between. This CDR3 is CATAASAAYEQYF. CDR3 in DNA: TGTGCCACCGCGGCTAGCGCTGCCTACGAGCAGTACTTC.

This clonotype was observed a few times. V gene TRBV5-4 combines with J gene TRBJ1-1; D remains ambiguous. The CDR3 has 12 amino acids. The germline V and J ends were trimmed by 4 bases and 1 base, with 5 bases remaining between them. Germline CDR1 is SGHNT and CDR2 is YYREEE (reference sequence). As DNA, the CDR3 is TGTGCCAGCAGCCAGAGGAACACTGAAGCTTTCTTT. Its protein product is CASSQRNTEAFF.

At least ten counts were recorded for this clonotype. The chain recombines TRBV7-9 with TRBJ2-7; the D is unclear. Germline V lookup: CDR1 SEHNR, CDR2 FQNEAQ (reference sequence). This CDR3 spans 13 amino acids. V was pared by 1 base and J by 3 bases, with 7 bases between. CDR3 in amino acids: CASSLGPGYEQYF. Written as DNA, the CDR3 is TGTGCCAGCAGCTTAGGTCCGGGCTACGAGCAGTACTTC.

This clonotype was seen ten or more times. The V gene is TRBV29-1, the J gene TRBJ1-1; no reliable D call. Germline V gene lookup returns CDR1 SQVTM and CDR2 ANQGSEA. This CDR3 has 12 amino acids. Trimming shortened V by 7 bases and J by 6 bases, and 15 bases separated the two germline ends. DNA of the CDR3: TGCAGCGGAATAGTTGTCGGCGCTGAAGCTTTCTTT. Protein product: CSGIVVGAEAFF.

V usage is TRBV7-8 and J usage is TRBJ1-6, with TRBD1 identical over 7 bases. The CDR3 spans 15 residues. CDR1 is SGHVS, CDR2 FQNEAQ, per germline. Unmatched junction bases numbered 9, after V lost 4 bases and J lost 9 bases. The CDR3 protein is CASSSMTGSLSPLHF. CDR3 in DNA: TGTGCCAGCAGCTCCATGACAGGGAGCCTTTCACCCCTCCACTTT.

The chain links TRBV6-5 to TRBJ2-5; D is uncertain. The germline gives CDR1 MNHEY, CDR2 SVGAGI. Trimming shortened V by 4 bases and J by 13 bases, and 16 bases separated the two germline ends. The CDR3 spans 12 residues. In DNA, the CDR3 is TGTGCCAGCAGTTCCACCGTGGAATCTCGGTACTTC. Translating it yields CASSSTVESRYF.

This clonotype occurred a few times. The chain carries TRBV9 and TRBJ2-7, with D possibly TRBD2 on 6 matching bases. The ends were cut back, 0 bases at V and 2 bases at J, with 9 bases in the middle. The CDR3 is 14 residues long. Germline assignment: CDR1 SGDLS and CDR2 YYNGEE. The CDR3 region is CASSVGGAAYEQYF. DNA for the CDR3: TGTGCCAGCAGCGTAGGCGGGGCCGCCTACGAGCAGTACTTC.

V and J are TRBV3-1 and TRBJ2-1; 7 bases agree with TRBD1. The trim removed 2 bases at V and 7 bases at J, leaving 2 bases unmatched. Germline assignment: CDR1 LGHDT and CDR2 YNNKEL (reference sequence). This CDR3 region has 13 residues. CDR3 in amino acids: CASSQQTGNEQFF. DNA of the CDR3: TGTGCCAGCAGCCAACAGACAGGGAATGAGCAGTTCTTC.

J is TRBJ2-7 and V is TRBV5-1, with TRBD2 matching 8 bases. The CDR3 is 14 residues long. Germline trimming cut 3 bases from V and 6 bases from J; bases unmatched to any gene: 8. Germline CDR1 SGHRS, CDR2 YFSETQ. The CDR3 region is CASSSGLVEGEQYF. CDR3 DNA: TGCGCCAGCAGCTCGGGACTAGTGGAGGGCGAGCAGTACTTC.

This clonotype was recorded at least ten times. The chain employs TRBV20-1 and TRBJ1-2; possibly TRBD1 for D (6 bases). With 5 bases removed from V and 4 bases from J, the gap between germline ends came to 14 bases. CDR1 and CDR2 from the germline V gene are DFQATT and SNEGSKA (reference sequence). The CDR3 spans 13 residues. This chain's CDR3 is CSADHTGFYGYTF. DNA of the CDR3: TGCAGTGCTGACCATACAGGGTTCTATGGCTACACCTTC.

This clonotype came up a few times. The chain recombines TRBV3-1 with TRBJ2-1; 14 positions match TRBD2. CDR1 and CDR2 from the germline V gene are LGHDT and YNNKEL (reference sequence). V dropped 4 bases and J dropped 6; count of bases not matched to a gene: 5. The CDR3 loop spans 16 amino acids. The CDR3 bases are TGTGCCAGCAGCCTCCCGACTAGCGGGGGGGCCAATGAGCAGTTCTTC. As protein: CASSLPTSGGANEQFF.

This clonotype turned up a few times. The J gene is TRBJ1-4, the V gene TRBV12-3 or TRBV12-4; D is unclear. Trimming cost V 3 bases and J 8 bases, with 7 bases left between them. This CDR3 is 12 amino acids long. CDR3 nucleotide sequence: TGTGCCAGCAGTTTGTTTGGAGAAAAACTGTTTTTT. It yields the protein CASSLFGEKLFF.

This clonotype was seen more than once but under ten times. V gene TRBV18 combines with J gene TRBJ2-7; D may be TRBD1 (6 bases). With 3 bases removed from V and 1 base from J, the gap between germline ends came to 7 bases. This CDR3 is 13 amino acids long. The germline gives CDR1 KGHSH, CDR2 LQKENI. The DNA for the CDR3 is TGTGCCAGCTCACCGCAGGGGTCCTACGAGCAGTACTTC. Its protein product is CASSPQGSYEQYF.

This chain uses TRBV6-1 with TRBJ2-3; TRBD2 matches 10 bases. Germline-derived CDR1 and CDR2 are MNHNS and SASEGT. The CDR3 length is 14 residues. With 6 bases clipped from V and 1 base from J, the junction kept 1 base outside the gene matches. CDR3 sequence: CASRLAGGTDTQYF. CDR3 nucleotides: TGTGCCAGCAGGCTAGCGGGAGGCACAGATACGCAGTATTTT.

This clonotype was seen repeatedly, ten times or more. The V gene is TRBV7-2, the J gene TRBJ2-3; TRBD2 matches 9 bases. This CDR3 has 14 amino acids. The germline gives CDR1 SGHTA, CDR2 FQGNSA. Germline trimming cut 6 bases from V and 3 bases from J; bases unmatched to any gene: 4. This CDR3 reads CASRIAGVTDTQYF. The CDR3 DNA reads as TGTGCCAGCAGAATAGCGGGAGTTACAGATACGCAGTATTTT.

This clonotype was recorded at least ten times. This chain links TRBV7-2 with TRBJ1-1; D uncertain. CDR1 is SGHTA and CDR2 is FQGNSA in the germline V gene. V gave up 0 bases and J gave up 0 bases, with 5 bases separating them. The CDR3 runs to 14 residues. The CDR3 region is CASSLAPMNTEAFF. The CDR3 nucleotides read TGTGCCAGCAGCTTAGCGCCCATGAACACTGAAGCTTTCTTT.

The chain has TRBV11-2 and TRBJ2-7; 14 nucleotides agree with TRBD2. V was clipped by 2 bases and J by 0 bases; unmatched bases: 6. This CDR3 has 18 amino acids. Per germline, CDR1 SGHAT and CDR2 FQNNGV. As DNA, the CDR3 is TGTGCCAGCAGCTTAAAGACTAGCGGGAGGGCCCGCTCCTACGAGCAGTACTTC. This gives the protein CASSLKTSGRARSYEQYF. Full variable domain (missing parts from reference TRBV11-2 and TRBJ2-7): EAGVAQSPRYKIIEKRQSVAFWCNPISGHATLYWYQQILGQGPKLLIQFQNNGVVDDSQLPKDRFSAERLKGVDSTLKIQPAKLEDSAVYLCASSLKTSGRARSYEQYFGPGTRLTVT.

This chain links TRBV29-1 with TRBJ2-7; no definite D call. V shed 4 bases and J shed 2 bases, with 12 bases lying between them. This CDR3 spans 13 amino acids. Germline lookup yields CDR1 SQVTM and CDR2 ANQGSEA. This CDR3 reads CSVGVGDPYEQYF. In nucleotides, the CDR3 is TGCAGCGTTGGCGTAGGAGACCCCTACGAGCAGTACTTC.

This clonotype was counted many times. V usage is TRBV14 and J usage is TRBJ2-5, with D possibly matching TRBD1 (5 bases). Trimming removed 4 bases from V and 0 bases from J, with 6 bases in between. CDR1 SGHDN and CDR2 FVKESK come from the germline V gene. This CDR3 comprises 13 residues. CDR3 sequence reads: CASSPTDQETQYF. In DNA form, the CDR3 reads TGTGCCAGCAGCCCGACAGACCAAGAGACCCAGTACTTC. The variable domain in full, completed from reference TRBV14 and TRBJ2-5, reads EAGVTQFPSHSVIEKGQTVTLRCDPISGHDNLYWYRRVMGKEIKFLLHFVKESKQDESGMPNNRFLAERTGGTYSTLKVQPAELEDSGVYFCASSPTDQETQYFGPGTRLLVL.

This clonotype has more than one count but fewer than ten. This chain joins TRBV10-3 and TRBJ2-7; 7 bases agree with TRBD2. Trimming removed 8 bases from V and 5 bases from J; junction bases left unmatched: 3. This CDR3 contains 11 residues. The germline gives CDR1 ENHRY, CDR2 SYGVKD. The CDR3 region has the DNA TGTGCCATCGGGGGGGAGGACGAGCAGTACTTC. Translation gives CAIGGEDEQYF.

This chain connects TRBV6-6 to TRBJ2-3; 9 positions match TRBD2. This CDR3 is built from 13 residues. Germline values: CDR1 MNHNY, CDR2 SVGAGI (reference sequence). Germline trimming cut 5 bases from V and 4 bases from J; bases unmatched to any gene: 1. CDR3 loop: CASSRTSADTQYF. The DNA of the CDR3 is TGTGCCAGCAGTCGGACTAGCGCAGATACGCAGTATTTT.

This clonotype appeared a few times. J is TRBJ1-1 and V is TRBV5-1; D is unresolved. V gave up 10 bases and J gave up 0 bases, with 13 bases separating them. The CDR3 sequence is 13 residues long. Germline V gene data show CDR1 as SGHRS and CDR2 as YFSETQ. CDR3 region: CALFGGMNTEAFF. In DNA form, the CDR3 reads TGCGCCTTATTCGGCGGGATGAACACTGAAGCTTTCTTT.

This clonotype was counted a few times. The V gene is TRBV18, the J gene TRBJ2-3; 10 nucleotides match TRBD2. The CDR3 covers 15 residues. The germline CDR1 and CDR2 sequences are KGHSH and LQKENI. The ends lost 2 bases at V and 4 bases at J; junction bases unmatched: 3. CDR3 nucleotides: TGTGCCAGCTCACCAGGAGCGGGAGGGTCAGATACGCAGTATTTT. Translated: CASSPGAGGSDTQYF.

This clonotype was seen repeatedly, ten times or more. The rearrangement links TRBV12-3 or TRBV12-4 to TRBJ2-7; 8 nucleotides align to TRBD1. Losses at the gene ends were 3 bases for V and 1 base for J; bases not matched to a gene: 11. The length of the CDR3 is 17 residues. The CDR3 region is CASSLVRGQGLSYEQYF. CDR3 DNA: TGTGCCAGCAGTTTGGTCCGCGGACAGGGTCTTTCCTACGAGCAGTACTTC.

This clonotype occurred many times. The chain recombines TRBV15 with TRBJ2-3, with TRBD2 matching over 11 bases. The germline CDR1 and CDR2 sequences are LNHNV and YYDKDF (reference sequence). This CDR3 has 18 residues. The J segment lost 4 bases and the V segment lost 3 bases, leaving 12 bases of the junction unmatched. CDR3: CATSSPLGLAAVPDTQYF. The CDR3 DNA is TGTGCCACCAGCAGCCCCCTGGGACTAGCGGCTGTCCCAGATACGCAGTATTTT.

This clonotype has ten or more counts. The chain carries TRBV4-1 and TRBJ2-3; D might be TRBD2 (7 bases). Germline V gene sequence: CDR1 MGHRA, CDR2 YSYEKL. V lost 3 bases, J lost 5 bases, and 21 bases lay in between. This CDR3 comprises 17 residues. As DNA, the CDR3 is TGCGCCAGCAGCCACAGACAGGAGGCGGGAGATGGAGATACGCAGTATTTT. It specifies CASSHRQEAGDGDTQYF.

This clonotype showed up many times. The CDR3, as DNA: TGTGCCAGCAGCTTCCCGACTAGCGATGAGCAGTTCTTC. Its translation: CASSFPTSDEQFF. The chain employs TRBV7-9 and TRBJ2-1, with 8 bases fitting TRBD2. After removal of 3 bases from V and 8 bases from J, the junction contained 3 bases not matched to a gene. Germline lookup yields CDR1 SEHNR and CDR2 FQNEAQ (reference sequence). CDR3 length: 13 amino acids.

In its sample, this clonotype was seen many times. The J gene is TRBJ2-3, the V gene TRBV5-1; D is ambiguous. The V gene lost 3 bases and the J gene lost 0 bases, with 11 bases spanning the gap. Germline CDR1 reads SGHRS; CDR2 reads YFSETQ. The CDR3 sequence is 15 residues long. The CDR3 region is CASSYNGQSTDTQYF. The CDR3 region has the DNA TGCGCCAGCAGCTACAACGGGCAAAGCACAGATACGCAGTATTTT.

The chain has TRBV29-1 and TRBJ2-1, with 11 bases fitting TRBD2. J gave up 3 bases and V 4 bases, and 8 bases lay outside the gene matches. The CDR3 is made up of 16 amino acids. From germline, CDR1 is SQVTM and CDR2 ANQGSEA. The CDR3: CSVVGGTSGGYNEQFF. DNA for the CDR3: TGCAGCGTTGTGGGGGGAACTAGCGGGGGCTACAATGAGCAGTTCTTC.

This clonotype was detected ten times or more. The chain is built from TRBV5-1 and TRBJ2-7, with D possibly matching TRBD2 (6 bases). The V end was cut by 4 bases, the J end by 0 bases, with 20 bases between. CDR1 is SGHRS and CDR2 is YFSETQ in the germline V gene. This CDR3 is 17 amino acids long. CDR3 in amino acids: CASSPSWNGGSSYEQYF. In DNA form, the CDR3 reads TGCGCCAGCAGCCCCTCGTGGAACGGGGGAAGCTCCTACGAGCAGTACTTC.